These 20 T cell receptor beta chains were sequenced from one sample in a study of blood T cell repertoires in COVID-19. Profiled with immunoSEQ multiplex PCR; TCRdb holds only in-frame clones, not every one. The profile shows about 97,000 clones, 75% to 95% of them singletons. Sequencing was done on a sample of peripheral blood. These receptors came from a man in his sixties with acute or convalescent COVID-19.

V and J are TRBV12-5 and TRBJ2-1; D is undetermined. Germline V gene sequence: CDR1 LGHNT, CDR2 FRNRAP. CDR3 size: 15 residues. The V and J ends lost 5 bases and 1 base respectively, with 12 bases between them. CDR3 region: CASGPRVTSYNEQFF. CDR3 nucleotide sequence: TGTGCTAGTGGTCCCCGGGTCACGTCCTACAATGAGCAGTTCTTC.

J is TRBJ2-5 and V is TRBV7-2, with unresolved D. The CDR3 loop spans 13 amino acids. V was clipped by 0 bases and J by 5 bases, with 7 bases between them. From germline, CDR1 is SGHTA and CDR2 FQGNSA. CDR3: CASSLALLETQYF. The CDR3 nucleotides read TGTGCCAGCAGCTTAGCACTCCTCGAGACCCAGTACTTC.

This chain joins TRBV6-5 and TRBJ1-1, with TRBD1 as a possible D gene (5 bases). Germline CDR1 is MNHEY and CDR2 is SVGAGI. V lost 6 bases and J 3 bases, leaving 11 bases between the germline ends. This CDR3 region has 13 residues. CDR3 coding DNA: TGTGCCAGCAGATGGGGCCGGGACACTGAAGCTTTCTTT. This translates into CASRWGRDTEAFF.

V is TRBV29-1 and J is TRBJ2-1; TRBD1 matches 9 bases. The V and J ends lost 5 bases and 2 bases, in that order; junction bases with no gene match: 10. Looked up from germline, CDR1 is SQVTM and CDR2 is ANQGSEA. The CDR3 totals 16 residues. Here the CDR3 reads CSVKGAGTGTYNEQFF. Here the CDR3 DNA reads TGCAGCGTTAAAGGGGCGGGGACAGGGACCTACAATGAGCAGTTCTTC.

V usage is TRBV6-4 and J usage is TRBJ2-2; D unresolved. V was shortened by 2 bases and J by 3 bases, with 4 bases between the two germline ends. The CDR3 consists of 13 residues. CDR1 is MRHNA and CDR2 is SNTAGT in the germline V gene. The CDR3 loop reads CASSDLYTGELFF. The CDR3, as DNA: TGTGCCAGCAGTGACCTCTACACCGGGGAGCTGTTTTTT.

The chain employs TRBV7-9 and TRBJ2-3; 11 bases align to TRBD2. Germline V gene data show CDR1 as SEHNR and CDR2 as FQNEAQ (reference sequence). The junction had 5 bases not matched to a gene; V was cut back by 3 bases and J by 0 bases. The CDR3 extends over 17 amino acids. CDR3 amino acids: CASSLGSGGASTDTQYF. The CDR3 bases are TGTGCCAGCAGCTTGGGTAGCGGGGGGGCTAGCACAGATACGCAGTATTTT.

The CDR3 DNA reads as TGTGCCTGGAGTGCCCCGACAGGAGCCCTTGTAAAACTGTTTTTT. Its translation: CAWSAPTGALVKLFF. The chain links TRBV30 to TRBJ1-4; TRBD1 might be the D (6 bases). V was clipped by 1 base and J by 10 bases, with 19 bases between them. Germline CDR1 GTSNPN, CDR2 SVGIG (reference sequence). This CDR3 is 15 amino acids long.

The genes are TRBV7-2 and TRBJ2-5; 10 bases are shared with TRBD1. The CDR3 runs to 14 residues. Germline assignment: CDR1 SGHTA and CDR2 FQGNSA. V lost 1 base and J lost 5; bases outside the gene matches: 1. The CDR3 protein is CASSLETGGETQYF. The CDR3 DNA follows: TGTGCCAGCAGCTTAGAGACAGGGGGCGAGACCCAGTACTTC.

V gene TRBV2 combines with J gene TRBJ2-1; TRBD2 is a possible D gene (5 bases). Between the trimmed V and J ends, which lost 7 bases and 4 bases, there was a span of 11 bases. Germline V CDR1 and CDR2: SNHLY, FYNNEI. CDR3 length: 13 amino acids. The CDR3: CASKEGLYNEQFF. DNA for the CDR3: TGTGCCAGCAAAGAGGGCCTTTACAATGAGCAGTTCTTC.

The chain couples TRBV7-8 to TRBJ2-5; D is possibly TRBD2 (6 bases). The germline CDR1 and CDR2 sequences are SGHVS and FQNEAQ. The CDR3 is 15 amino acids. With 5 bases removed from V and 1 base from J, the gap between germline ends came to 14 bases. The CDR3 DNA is TGTGCCAGCAGCCCGGGACTCAGCACCCAAGAGACCCAGTACTTC. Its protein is CASSPGLSTQETQYF.

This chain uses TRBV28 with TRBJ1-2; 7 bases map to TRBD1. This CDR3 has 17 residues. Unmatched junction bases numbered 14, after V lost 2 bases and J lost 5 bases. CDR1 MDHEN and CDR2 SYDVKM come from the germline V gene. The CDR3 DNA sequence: TGTGCCAGCAGTTTAGGGGACAGAGCAGGGTCTCTTTATGGCTACACCTTC. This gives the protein CASSLGDRAGSLYGYTF.

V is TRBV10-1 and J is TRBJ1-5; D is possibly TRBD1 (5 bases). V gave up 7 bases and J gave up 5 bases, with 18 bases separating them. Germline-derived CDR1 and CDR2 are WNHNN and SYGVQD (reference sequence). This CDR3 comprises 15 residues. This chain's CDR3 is CASTKLQDEDQPQHF. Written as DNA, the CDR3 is TGCGCCAGCACTAAACTACAGGACGAAGATCAGCCCCAGCATTTT.

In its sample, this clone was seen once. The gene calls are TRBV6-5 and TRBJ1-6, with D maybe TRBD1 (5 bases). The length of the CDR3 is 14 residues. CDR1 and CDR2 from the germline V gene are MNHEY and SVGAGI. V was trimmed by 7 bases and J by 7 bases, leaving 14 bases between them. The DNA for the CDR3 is TGTGCCAGCATGGACAAGTTCGGGAATTCACCCCTCCACTTT. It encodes CASMDKFGNSPLHF.

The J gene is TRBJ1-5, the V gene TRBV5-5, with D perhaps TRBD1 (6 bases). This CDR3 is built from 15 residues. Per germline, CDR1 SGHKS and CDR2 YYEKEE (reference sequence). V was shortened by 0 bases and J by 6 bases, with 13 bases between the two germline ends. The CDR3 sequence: CASSLAGGQGQPQHF. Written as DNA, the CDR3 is TGTGCCAGCAGCTTGGCCGGGGGGCAGGGTCAGCCCCAGCATTTT.

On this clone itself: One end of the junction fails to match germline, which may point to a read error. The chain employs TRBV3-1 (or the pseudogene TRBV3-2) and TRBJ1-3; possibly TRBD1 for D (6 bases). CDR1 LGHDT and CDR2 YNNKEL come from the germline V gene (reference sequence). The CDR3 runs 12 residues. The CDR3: CASSQDWGTKNF. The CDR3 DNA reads TGTGCCAGCAGCCAAGATTGGGGGACAAAGAATTTT.

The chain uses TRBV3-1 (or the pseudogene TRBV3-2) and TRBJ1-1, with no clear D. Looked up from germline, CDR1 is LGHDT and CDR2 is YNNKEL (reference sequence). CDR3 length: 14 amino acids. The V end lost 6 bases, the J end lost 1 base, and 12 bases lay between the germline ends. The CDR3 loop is CASRGRDTNTEAFF. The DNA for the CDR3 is TGTGCCAGCAGAGGGAGGGATACGAACACTGAAGCTTTCTTT.

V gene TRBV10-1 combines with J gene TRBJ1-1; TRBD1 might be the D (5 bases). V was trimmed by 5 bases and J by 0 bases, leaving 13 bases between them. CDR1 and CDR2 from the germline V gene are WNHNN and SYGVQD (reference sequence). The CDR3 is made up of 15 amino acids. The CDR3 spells CASSTYRRMNTEAFF. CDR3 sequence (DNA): TGCGCCAGCAGTACGTACAGGAGAATGAACACTGAAGCTTTCTTT.

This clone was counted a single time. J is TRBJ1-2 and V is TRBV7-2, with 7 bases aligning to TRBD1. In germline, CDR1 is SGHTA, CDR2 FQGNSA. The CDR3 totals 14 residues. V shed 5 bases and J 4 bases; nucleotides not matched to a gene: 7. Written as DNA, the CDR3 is TGTGCCAGCAGCCACGGGACAGCATTCTATGGCTACACCTTC. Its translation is CASSHGTAFYGYTF. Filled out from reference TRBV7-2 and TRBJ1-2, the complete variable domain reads GAGVSQSPSNKVTEKGKDVELRCDPISGHTALYWYRQSLGQGLEFLIYFQGNSAPDKSGLPSDRFSAERTGGSVSTLTIQRTQQEDSAVYLCASSHGTAFYGYTFGSGTRLTVV.

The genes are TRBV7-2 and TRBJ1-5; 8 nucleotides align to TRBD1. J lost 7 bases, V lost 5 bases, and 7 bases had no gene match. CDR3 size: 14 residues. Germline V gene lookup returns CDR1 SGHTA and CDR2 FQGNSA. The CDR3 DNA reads TGTGCCAGCAGCCCTCGGACAGGGTTACAGCCCCAGCATTTT. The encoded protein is CASSPRTGLQPQHF.

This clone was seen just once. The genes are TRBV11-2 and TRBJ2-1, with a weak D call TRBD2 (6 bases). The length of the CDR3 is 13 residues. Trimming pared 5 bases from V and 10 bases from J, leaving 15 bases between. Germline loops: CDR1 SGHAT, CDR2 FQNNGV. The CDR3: CASSLAGGKEQFF. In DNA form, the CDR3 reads TGTGCCAGCAGCCTAGCCGGGGGTAAAGAGCAGTTCTTC.